These T cell receptor beta chains were read from a single sample in a study of CD8+CD57+ T cells in acquired aplastic anemia. TCRdb fed the reads into MiXCR, producing one record per CDR3 protein. The profile covers about 160,000 distinct CDR3 sequences, with about 70% appearing a single time and approximately 50% taken by the ten largest. Sequencing was done on a sample of sorted CD4+, CD8+, or CD8+CD57+ T cells (not recorded which) from PBMCs. The receptors derive from a human donor with aplastic anemia. Both conserved end residues are part of each CDR3. D genes are given only for firm matches. Expanded clones are given a class, and other clones once, few, many or no size at all.

J: TRBJ2-7
D: NA
size: NA
V: TRBV20-1
DNA: TGCAGTGCTGGCGAGGTCCGCCCCTACGAGCAGTACTTC
CDR3: CSAGEVRPYEQYF

J: TRBJ2-1
D: NA
size: NA
V: TRBV19
DNA: TGTGCCAGTAGAGCTCCTGGGACCTCCAATGAGCAGTTCTTC
CDR3: CASRAPGTSNEQFF

J: TRBJ2-1
D: NA
size: NA
V: TRBV20-1
DNA: TGCAGTGCTAGTGGAGGGGATGTAATTTACAATGAGCAGTTCTTC
CDR3: CSASGGDVIYNEQFF

J: TRBJ1-6
D: TRBD1
size: NA
V: TRBV7-9
DNA: TGTGCCAGCAGCCCCGTGGGACAGGGGAATTCACCCCTCCACTTT
CDR3: CASSPVGQGNSPLHF

J: TRBJ2-3
D: TRBD2
size: NA
V: TRBV9
DNA: TGTGCCAGCAGCGTAGCTCTAGCGGGGGGGGGAGATACGCAGTATTTT
CDR3: CASSVALAGGGDTQYF

J: TRBJ2-3
D: NA
size: NA
V: TRBV20-1
DNA: TGCAGTGCTAGATCGGAGAAGGGCACAGATACGCAGTATTTT
CDR3: CSARSEKGTDTQYF

J: TRBJ2-5
D: NA
size: NA
V: TRBV10-3
DNA: TGTGCCATCAGTGACCAAGGGGGTAGGGGAGAGACCCAGTACTTC
CDR3: CAISDQGGRGETQYF

J: TRBJ2-3
D: NA
size: few
V: TRBV24-1
DNA: TGTGCCACCAGTGATTTACCACGCACAGATACGCAGTATTTT
CDR3: CATSDLPRTDTQYF

J: TRBJ2-5
D: TRBD2
size: NA
V: TRBV6-4
DNA: TGCGCCAGCAGTTCCGGGACTAGCTTTATAGAGACCCAGTACTTC
CDR3: CASSSGTSFIETQYF

J: TRBJ2-5
D: NA
size: NA
V: TRBV10-2
DNA: TGTGTCAGCAGTGACGGGCCCCGAGGGGCCCAAGAGACCCAGTACTTC
CDR3: CVSSDGPRGAQETQYF